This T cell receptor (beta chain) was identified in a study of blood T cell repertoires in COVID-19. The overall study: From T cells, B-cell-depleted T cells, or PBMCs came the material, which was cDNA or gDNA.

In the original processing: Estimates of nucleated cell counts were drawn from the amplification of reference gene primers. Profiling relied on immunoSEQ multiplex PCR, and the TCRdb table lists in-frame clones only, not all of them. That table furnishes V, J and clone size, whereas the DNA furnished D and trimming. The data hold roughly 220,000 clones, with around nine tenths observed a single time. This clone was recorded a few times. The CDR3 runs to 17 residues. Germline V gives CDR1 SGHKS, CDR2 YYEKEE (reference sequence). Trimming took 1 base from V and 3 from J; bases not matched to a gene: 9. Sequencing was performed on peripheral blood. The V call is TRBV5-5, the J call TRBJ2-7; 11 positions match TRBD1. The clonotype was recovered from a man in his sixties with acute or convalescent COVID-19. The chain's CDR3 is CASSLLGGQGAFYEQYF. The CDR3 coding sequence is TGTGCCAGCAGCTTGCTGGGTGGACAGGGGGCCTTCTACGAGCAGTACTTC.